These T cell receptor beta chains were read from a single sample in a study of a mutant IDH1 vaccine in newly diagnosed glioma. The repertoire was sequenced with immunoSEQ multiplex PCR; TCRdb's copy has only in-frame clones and lacks some. The repertoire includes 100,000 to 120,000 clones, about nine tenths of them detected once, and 0.55% to 0.7% sits in the top ten. No cognate antigen is known for these TCRs. This specimen consisted of PBMCs, obtained from a glioma patient whose treatment included an IDH1 peptide vaccine. These receptors all stem from a woman between 50 and 59 years old with glioma. CDR3s include the opening cysteine and the closing phenylalanine or tryptophan. D genes are given only for firm matches.

d_call j_call v_call cdr3_aa cdr3_nt
TRBD1 TRBJ1-4 TRBV2 CASRDRGYANEKLFF TGTGCCAGCAGGGACAGGGGGTATGCCAATGAAAAACTGTTTTTT
. TRBJ1-1 TRBV6-5 CASSVSIMNTEAFF TGTGCCAGCAGCGTATCTATTATGAACACTGAAGCTTTCTTT
. TRBJ1-5 TRBV19 CASSIGTVSNQPQHF TGTGCCAGTAGTATCGGGACGGTTAGCAATCAGCCCCAGCATTTT
. TRBJ2-1 TRBV5-4 CASSLGVLRYNEQFF TGTGCCAGCAGCTTGGGGGTGTTGCGCTACAATGAGCAGTTCTTC
. TRBJ1-5 TRBV28 CASRDHQPQHF TGTGCCAGCAGGGATCATCAGCCCCAGCATTTT
. TRBJ2-1 TRBV30 CAWSGLGEQFF TGTGCCTGGAGTGGGCTGGGTGAGCAGTTCTTC
TRBD2 TRBJ2-1 TRBV28 CASSSTSEYNEQFF TGTGCCAGCAGTTCGACTAGCGAATACAATGAGCAGTTCTTC
. TRBJ2-3 TRBV30 CAWSEGTTDTQYF TGTGCCTGGAGTGAGGGGACCACAGATACGCAGTATTTT
. TRBJ2-5 TRBV6-5 CASIGQAETQYF TGTGCCAGCATAGGCCAAGCGGAGACCCAGTACTTC
. TRBJ1-2 TRBV4-2 CASSPGRPGSGYTF TGTGCCAGCAGCCCAGGACGCCCGGGGAGCGGCTACACCTTC